This T cell receptor (beta chain) stems from a study of regulatory T cells in long-lasting Graves disease. This clonotype was seen repeatedly, ten times or more. Arm-PCR of CDR3 regions and iRepertoire HTBI primers were used to build TCR beta libraries. In TCRdb, the multiplex PCR reads were re-called with MiXCR into one record per CDR3 protein. The profile shows approximately 400,000 distinct CDR3 sequences, 15% to 19% of them singletons. Specified time point: newly diagnosed GD, antithyroid drugs for less than 3 months. The TCR library used RNA extracted from PBMCs. Trimming stripped 7 bases from V and 10 bases from J, with 5 bases between. This CDR3 contains 9 residues. CDR1 and CDR2 (germline): MDHEN, SYDVKM.

The chain has TRBV28 and TRBJ2-1; D not resolved. This receptor was obtained from a female donor with Graves disease. The material sequenced was peripheral blood mononuclear cells (PBMCs), taken at new diagnosis, from a patient treated with antithyroid drugs. CDR3 protein: CASISEQFF. The CDR3 DNA follows: TGTGCCAGCATATCGGAGCAGTTCTTC.